This is a list of T cell receptor beta chains from one sample in a study of shared clonotypes between healthy human individuals. Clones were read by immunoSEQ multiplex PCR, and TCRdb kept only the in-frame ones, dropping some. The top ten hold approximately 25% of the sample, which has about 820,000 clones, nearly 95% seen once. Sample: naive CD8+ T cells sorted from blood. These receptors were taken from a man aged 25-45 years in good health. CDR3s include the opening cysteine and the closing phenylalanine or tryptophan. D genes are given only for firm matches. The size field is filled for only some rows; it gives once, few, many or a size class.

CDR3aa: CASSQGVGGQHYGYTF
CDR3nt: TGCGCCAGCAGCCAAGGAGTGGGGGGACAACACTATGGCTACACCTTC
v_gene: TRBV4-3
d_gene: NA
abundance: NA
j_gene: TRBJ1-2

CDR3aa: CASSPPQAPDEQYF
CDR3nt: TGTGCCAGCTCACCACCTCAGGCCCCTGACGAGCAGTACTTC
v_gene: TRBV18
d_gene: NA
abundance: NA
j_gene: TRBJ2-7

CDR3aa: CASSSPIRATGNTIYF
CDR3nt: TGTGCCAGCAGCTCACCCATACGGGCCACTGGAAACACCATATATTTT
v_gene: TRBV7-9
d_gene: NA
abundance: NA
j_gene: TRBJ1-3

CDR3aa: CASSQAGLYEQYF
CDR3nt: TGTGCCAGCAGCCAGGCAGGCCTTTACGAGCAGTACTTC
v_gene: TRBV14
d_gene: NA
abundance: NA
j_gene: TRBJ2-7

CDR3aa: CASSLEAGQQDF
CDR3nt: TGTGCCAGCAGCTTGGAGGCGGGACAACAGGACTTC
v_gene: TRBV5-4
d_gene: NA
abundance: NA
j_gene: TRBJ2-5

CDR3aa: CASSSTADTQYF
CDR3nt: TGCGCCAGCAGCTCGACAGCAGATACGCAGTATTTT
v_gene: TRBV5-1
d_gene: NA
abundance: NA
j_gene: TRBJ2-3

CDR3aa: CATPPRESTYEQYF
CDR3nt: TGTGCCACACCCCCGAGGGAATCTACCTACGAGCAGTACTTC
v_gene: TRBV27
d_gene: NA
abundance: NA
j_gene: TRBJ2-7

CDR3aa: CAISDLHTGVSQPQHF
CDR3nt: TGTGCCATCAGTGACCTCCATACAGGGGTCAGTCAGCCCCAGCATTTT
v_gene: TRBV10-3
d_gene: TRBD1
abundance: NA
j_gene: TRBJ1-5

CDR3aa: CAWLGGPTYEQYF
CDR3nt: TGTGCCTGGCTCGGGGGACCGACCTACGAGCAGTACTTC
v_gene: TRBV30
d_gene: NA
abundance: NA
j_gene: TRBJ2-7

CDR3aa: CASGGSHEQYF
CDR3nt: TGTGCCAGCGGTGGCAGCCACGAGCAGTACTTC
v_gene: TRBV2
d_gene: NA
abundance: once
j_gene: TRBJ2-7

CDR3aa: CASSLVPGQSNTEAFF
CDR3nt: TGTGCCAGCAGCTTAGTACCGGGACAGTCGAACACTGAAGCTTTCTTT
v_gene: TRBV7-2
d_gene: TRBD1
abundance: NA
j_gene: TRBJ1-1

CDR3aa: CASSMTSGSTDTQYF
CDR3nt: TGTGCCAGCAGCATGACTAGCGGGAGCACAGATACGCAGTATTTT
v_gene: TRBV7-9
d_gene: TRBD2
abundance: NA
j_gene: TRBJ2-3

CDR3aa: CASSRSGGRIGELFF
CDR3nt: TGTGCCAGCAGCCGATCCGGGGGGCGCATCGGGGAGCTGTTTTTT
v_gene: TRBV13
d_gene: NA
abundance: NA
j_gene: TRBJ2-2

CDR3aa: CATSVGGQGTDTQYF
CDR3nt: TGTGCCACCAGTGTAGGGGGCCAGGGCACAGATACGCAGTATTTT
v_gene: TRBV15
d_gene: TRBD1
abundance: NA
j_gene: TRBJ2-3

CDR3aa: CASRTGGATNEKLFF
CDR3nt: TGTGCCAGCAGGACTGGAGGTGCAACTAATGAAAAACTGTTTTTT
v_gene: TRBV5-5
d_gene: NA
abundance: NA
j_gene: TRBJ1-4

CDR3aa: CASSTGVGLNTEAFF
CDR3nt: TGTGCCAGTAGCACAGGGGTAGGTTTGAACACTGAAGCTTTCTTT
v_gene: TRBV19
d_gene: TRBD1
abundance: NA
j_gene: TRBJ1-1

CDR3aa: CASTERLAGVEQFF
CDR3nt: TGTGCCAGTACCGAGAGACTAGCGGGAGTCGAGCAGTTCTTC
v_gene: TRBV19
d_gene: TRBD2
abundance: once
j_gene: TRBJ2-1

CDR3aa: CVLRQGAYEQYF
CDR3nt: TGTGTTTTAAGGCAGGGGGCCTACGAGCAGTACTTC
v_gene: TRBV2
d_gene: TRBD1
abundance: NA
j_gene: TRBJ2-7

CDR3aa: CASGSVSSTDTQYF
CDR3nt: TGTGCCAGCGGGTCAGTGTCTAGCACAGATACGCAGTATTTT
v_gene: TRBV2
d_gene: NA
abundance: NA
j_gene: TRBJ2-3

CDR3aa: CASSLSSRDRVSYSTDTQYF
CDR3nt: TGTGCCAGCAGTTTATCGTCCCGGGACAGGGTATCCTATAGCACAGATACGCAGTATTTT
v_gene: TRBV27
d_gene: TRBD1
abundance: NA
j_gene: TRBJ2-3

CDR3aa: CASSGTSSYEQYF
CDR3nt: TGTGCCAGCAGCGGGACTTCCTCCTACGAGCAGTACTTC
v_gene: TRBV27
d_gene: NA
abundance: NA
j_gene: TRBJ2-7

CDR3aa: CASSQVPGAGELFF
CDR3nt: TGTGCCAGCAGCCAGGTCCCAGGGGCCGGGGAGCTGTTTTTT
v_gene: TRBV14
d_gene: NA
abundance: NA
j_gene: TRBJ2-2

CDR3aa: CASSLLGLSEQYF
CDR3nt: TGTGCCAGCAGTTTATTAGGTCTCAGCGAGCAGTACTTC
v_gene: TRBV27
d_gene: NA
abundance: NA
j_gene: TRBJ2-7

CDR3aa: CASSYSLTGELFF
CDR3nt: TGTGCCAGCAGTTACTCACTTACCGGGGAGCTGTTTTTT
v_gene: TRBV6-5
d_gene: NA
abundance: NA
j_gene: TRBJ2-2

CDR3aa: CASSLEVGLAEEQYF
CDR3nt: TGCGCCAGCAGCTTGGAGGTGGGACTAGCGGAGGAGCAGTACTTC
v_gene: TRBV5-1
d_gene: TRBD2
abundance: NA
j_gene: TRBJ2-7

CDR3aa: CASSARDRGDEKLFF
CDR3nt: TGTGCCAGCAGTGCCCGGGACAGGGGGGACGAAAAACTGTTTTTT
v_gene: TRBV6-1
d_gene: TRBD1
abundance: NA
j_gene: TRBJ1-4

CDR3aa: CASRDSRTYEQYF
CDR3nt: TGTGCCAGCAGAGACAGTAGGACCTACGAGCAGTACTTC
v_gene: TRBV6-1
d_gene: NA
abundance: NA
j_gene: TRBJ2-7

CDR3aa: CASSPSPSGVEQFF
CDR3nt: TGTGCCAGCAGCCCGAGTCCCTCGGGTGTTGAGCAGTTCTTC
v_gene: TRBV11-3
d_gene: NA
abundance: NA
j_gene: TRBJ2-1

CDR3aa: CASSLSDSGEQFF
CDR3nt: TGTGCCAGCAGCTTAAGTGACAGTGGAGAGCAGTTCTTC
v_gene: TRBV7-8
d_gene: NA
abundance: NA
j_gene: TRBJ2-1

CDR3aa: CASSSRLAGVSDTQYF
CDR3nt: TGTGCCAGCAGCTCCCGACTAGCGGGAGTGTCAGATACGCAGTATTTT
v_gene: TRBV9
d_gene: TRBD2
abundance: NA
j_gene: TRBJ2-3

CDR3aa: CASRSARGRQETQYF
CDR3nt: TGTGCCAGCAGGTCCGCTAGGGGGCGACAAGAGACCCAGTACTTC
v_gene: TRBV28
d_gene: TRBD1
abundance: NA
j_gene: TRBJ2-5

CDR3aa: CSVGAGANLVYQPQHF
CDR3nt: TGCAGCGTAGGGGCAGGGGCGAACCTAGTATATCAGCCCCAGCATTTT
v_gene: TRBV29-1
d_gene: NA
abundance: few
j_gene: TRBJ1-5

CDR3aa: CASSLLVDLRLNTGELFF
CDR3nt: TGTGCCAGCAGTTTGCTTGTGGACCTACGTTTAAACACCGGGGAGCTGTTTTTT
v_gene: TRBV27
d_gene: NA
abundance: NA
j_gene: TRBJ2-2

CDR3aa: CASSSHRRRQKGNTGELFF
CDR3nt: TGTGCCAGCAGCTCACACCGAAGACGACAGAAAGGGAACACCGGGGAGCTGTTTTTT
v_gene: TRBV7-9
d_gene: NA
abundance: NA
j_gene: TRBJ2-2

CDR3aa: CAWSSGAGANVLTF
CDR3nt: TGTGCCTGGAGTTCGGGGGCTGGGGCCAACGTCCTGACTTTC
v_gene: TRBV30
d_gene: NA
abundance: NA
j_gene: TRBJ2-6

CDR3aa: CSVEFVPAITGTEAFF
CDR3nt: TGCAGCGTTGAATTTGTCCCAGCTATTACTGGCACTGAAGCTTTCTTT
v_gene: TRBV29-1
d_gene: NA
abundance: once
j_gene: TRBJ1-1

CDR3aa: CATSREGGIQYF
CDR3nt: TGTGCCACCAGCAGAGAGGGCGGCATTCAGTACTTC
v_gene: TRBV15
d_gene: NA
abundance: NA
j_gene: TRBJ2-4

CDR3aa: CASSLIGANTGELFF
CDR3nt: TGTGCCAGCAGTTTAATTGGGGCGAACACCGGGGAGCTGTTTTTT
v_gene: TRBV28
d_gene: NA
abundance: NA
j_gene: TRBJ2-2

CDR3aa: CASSQDVYPNEQFF
CDR3nt: TGCGCCAGCAGCCAAGACGTCTATCCGAATGAGCAGTTCTTC
v_gene: TRBV4-3
d_gene: NA
abundance: once
j_gene: TRBJ2-1

CDR3aa: CASRQSIVYEQYF
CDR3nt: TGTGCCAGCAGACAGTCTATAGTCTACGAGCAGTACTTC
v_gene: TRBV7-9
d_gene: NA
abundance: NA
j_gene: TRBJ2-7

CDR3aa: CAILQASTGEQFF
CDR3nt: TGTGCCATCCTCCAGGCTAGCACGGGTGAGCAGTTCTTC
v_gene: TRBV2
d_gene: NA
abundance: once
j_gene: TRBJ2-1

CDR3aa: CASSLSQPRELFF
CDR3nt: TGTGCCAGCAGTTTATCCCAGCCCCGGGAGCTGTTTTTT
v_gene: TRBV27
d_gene: NA
abundance: NA
j_gene: TRBJ2-2

CDR3aa: CASRPTGGAYGYTF
CDR3nt: TGTGCCAGCAGGCCGACAGGGGGCGCCTATGGCTACACCTTC
v_gene: TRBV16
d_gene: TRBD1
abundance: NA
j_gene: TRBJ1-2

CDR3aa: CASSHRDYPYEQYF
CDR3nt: TGTGCCAGCAGCCACCGGGACTATCCCTACGAGCAGTACTTC
v_gene: TRBV5-4
d_gene: TRBD2
abundance: NA
j_gene: TRBJ2-7

CDR3aa: CASNRAGWYEQYF
CDR3nt: TGTGCCAGCAACCGAGCGGGGTGGTACGAGCAGTACTTC
v_gene: TRBV6-1
d_gene: TRBD2
abundance: once
j_gene: TRBJ2-7

CDR3aa: CASSQDGTPGMGQETQYF
CDR3nt: TGTGCCAGCAGCCAAGATGGTACACCGGGAATGGGGCAAGAGACCCAGTACTTC
v_gene: TRBV14
d_gene: NA
abundance: NA
j_gene: TRBJ2-5

CDR3aa: CASSLAGGYEQYF
CDR3nt: TGTGCCAGCAGTTTAGCCGGTGGGTACGAGCAGTACTTC
v_gene: TRBV27
d_gene: NA
abundance: NA
j_gene: TRBJ2-7

CDR3aa: CASSLKGLAGYNEQFF
CDR3nt: TGTGCCAGCAGCTTGAAGGGACTAGCGGGGTACAATGAGCAGTTCTTC
v_gene: TRBV14
d_gene: TRBD2
abundance: NA
j_gene: TRBJ2-1